The table lists the clone carrying this T cell receptor (beta chain) with a few counts. Its antigen remains unknown. Using immunoSEQ multiplex PCR, the repertoire was profiled, and TCRdb retains in-frame clones only, with some absent. Among 150,000 to 200,000 clones listed, approximately 86% were seen once. The data are from a study of cytomegalovirus exposure and HLA in healthy donors. Study outcomes and limitations: The classifier reportedly diagnosed cytomegalovirus status with high specificity and sensitivity.

CDR1 LNHDA and CDR2 SQIVND come from the germline V gene (reference sequence). This CDR3 contains 13 residues. V was cut by 4 bases and J by 10 bases, with 11 bases left in between. The clonotype originates from a man between 18 and 29 years old in good health and CMV-seropositive. The rearrangement links TRBV19 to TRBJ1-6; D not resolved. The specimen sequenced was PBMCs. The DNA of the CDR3 is TGTGCCAGTAGTAATCCGTCTAGCTCACCCCTCCACTTT. Translation: CASSNPSSSPLHF. Based on the CDR3 plus reference TRBV19 and TRBJ1-6, the full variable domain is DGGITQSPKYLFRKEGQNVTLSCEQNLNHDAMYWYRQDPGQGLRLIYYSQIVNDFQKGDIAEGYSVSREKKESFPLTVTSAQKNPTAFYLCASSNPSSSPLHFGNGTRLTVT.